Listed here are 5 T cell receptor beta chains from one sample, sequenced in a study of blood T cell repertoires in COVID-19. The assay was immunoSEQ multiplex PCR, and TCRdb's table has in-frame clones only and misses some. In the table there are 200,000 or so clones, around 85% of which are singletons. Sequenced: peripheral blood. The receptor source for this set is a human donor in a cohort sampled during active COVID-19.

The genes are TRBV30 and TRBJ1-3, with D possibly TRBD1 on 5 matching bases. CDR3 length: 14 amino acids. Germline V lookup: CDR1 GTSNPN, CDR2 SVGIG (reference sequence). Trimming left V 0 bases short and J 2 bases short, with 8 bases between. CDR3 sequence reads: CAWSVRGAGNTIYF. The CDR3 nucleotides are TGTGCCTGGAGTGTACGGGGGGCTGGAAACACCATATATTTT.

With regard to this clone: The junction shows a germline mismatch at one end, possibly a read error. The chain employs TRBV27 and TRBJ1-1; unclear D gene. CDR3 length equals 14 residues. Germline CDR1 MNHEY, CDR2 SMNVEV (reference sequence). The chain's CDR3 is CASFRVGLNTEAFF. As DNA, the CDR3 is TGTGCCAGCTTCCGCGTCGGACTGAATACTGAAGCTTTCTTT.

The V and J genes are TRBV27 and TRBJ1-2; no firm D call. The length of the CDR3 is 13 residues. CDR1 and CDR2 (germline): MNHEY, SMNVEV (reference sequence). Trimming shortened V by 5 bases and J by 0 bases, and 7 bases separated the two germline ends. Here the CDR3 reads CASSLDTNYGYTF. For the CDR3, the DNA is TGTGCCAGCAGTCTTGACACTAACTATGGCTACACCTTC.

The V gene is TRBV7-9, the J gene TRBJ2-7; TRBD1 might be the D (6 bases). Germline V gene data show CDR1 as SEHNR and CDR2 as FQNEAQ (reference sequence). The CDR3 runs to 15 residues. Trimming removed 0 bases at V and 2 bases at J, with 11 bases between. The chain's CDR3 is CASSLALGAAYEQYF. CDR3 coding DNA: TGTGCCAGCAGCTTAGCGCTGGGGGCGGCCTACGAGCAGTACTTC. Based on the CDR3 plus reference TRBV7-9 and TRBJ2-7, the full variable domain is DTGVSQNPRHKITKRGQNVTFRCDPISEHNRLYWYRQTLGQGPEFLTYFQNEAQLEKSRLLSDRFSAERPKGSFSTLEIQRTEQGDSAMYLCASSLALGAAYEQYFGPGTRLTVT.

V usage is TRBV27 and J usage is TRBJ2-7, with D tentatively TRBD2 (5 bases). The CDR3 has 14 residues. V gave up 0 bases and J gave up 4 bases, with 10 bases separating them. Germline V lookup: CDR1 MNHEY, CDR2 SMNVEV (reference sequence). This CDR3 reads CASSLSGLAYEQYF. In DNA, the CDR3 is TGTGCCAGCAGTTTATCAGGACTTGCTTACGAGCAGTACTTC.